This T cell receptor beta chain was captured in a study of cytomegalovirus exposure and HLA in healthy donors. Amplification used 60 Vbeta primers and 13 Jbeta primers. Profiled with immunoSEQ multiplex PCR; TCRdb holds only in-frame clones, not every one. This sample has 100,000 to 150,000 clones, with 75% to 90% found just once. This clone occurred a few times. Deletions cut 1 base from V and 2 bases from J, with 10 bases between. Germline CDR1 and CDR2: LNHDA and SQIVND (reference sequence). The CDR3 sequence is 15 residues long. This TCR was sampled from a man aged 45-60 years in good health and CMV-seronegative. Sequences were obtained from PBMCs. The chain is built from TRBV19 and TRBJ2-3; perhaps TRBD1 as D (6 bases). CDR3 DNA sequence: TGTGCCAGTAGTATAGGCAGGGGATCCACAGATACGCAGTATTTT. Protein product: CASSIGRGSTDTQYF.